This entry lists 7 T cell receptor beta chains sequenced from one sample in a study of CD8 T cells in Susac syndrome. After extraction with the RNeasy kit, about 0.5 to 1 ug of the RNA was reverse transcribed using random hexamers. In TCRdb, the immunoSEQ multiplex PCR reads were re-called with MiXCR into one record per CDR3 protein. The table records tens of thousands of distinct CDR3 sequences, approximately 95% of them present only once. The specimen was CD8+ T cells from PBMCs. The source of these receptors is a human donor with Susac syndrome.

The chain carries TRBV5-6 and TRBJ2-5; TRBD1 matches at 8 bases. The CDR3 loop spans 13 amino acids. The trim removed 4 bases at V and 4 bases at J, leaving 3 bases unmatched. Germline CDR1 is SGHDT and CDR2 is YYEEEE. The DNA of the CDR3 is TGTGCCAGCAGCACAGGGGGGAGAGAGACCCAGTACTTC. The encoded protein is CASSTGGRETQYF.

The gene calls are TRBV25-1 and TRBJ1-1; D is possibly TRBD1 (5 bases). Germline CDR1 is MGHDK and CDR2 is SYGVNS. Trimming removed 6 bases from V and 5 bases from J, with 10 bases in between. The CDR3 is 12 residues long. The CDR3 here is CASSVWGTEAFF. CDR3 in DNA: TGTGCCAGCAGCGTGTGGGGGACTGAAGCTTTCTTT.

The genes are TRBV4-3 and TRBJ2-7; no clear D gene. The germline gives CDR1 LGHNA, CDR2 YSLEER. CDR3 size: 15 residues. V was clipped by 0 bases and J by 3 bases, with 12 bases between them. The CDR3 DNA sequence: TGCGCCAGCAGCCAAGATCGCGGCCTAGGCTACGAGCAGTACTTC. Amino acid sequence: CASSQDRGLGYEQYF.

The CDR3 DNA is TGTGCCAGCAGGCAGGACGGAACTAACTATGGCTACACCTTC. Its translation: CASRQDGTNYGYTF. The chain is built from TRBV7-9 and TRBJ1-2; no reliable D call. The CDR3 extends over 14 amino acids. V lost 6 bases, J lost 0 bases, and 11 bases lay in between. The germline V gene encodes CDR1 SEHNR and CDR2 FQNEAQ (reference sequence).

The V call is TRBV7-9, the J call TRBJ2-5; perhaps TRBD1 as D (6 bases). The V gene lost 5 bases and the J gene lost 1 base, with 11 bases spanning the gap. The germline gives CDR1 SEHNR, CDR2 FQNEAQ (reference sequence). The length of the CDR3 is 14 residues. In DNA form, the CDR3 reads TGTGCCAGCAGCCAGGCAGGGGCCCAAGAGACCCAGTACTTC. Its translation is CASSQAGAQETQYF.

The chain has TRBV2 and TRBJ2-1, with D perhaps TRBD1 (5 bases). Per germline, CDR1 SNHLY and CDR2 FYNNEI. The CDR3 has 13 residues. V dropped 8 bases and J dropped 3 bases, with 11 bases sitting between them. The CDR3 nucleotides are TGTGCCAGCGTGGACACCCACTACAATGAGCAGTTCTTC. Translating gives CASVDTHYNEQFF.

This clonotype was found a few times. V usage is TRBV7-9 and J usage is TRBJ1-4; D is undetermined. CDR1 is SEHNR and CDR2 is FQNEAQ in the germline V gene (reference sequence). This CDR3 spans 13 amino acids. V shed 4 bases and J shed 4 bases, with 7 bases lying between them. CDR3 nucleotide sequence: TGTGCCAGCAGCTCCAGTATTAATGAAAAACTGTTTTTT. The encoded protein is CASSSSINEKLFF.